These T cell receptor beta chains were read from a single sample in a study of T-cell memory formation after mild COVID-19. TCRdb used MiXCR to reprocess the 5' RACE reads, holding one entry per CDR3 protein. The sample includes roughly 600,000 distinct CDR3 sequences, about 20% of them seen just once. The sequencing input was PBMCs or a T cell subset sorted from them (not recorded which). These receptors originate from an adult woman who had mild COVID-19 (a few samples of this study predate the infection). Cell type and time point are not known. CDR3s include the opening cysteine and the closing phenylalanine or tryptophan. D genes are given only for firm matches. Not every row has a clone size; where given, it reads once, few, many or a size class.

D	V	J	size	DNA	CDR3
.	TRBV29-1	TRBJ2-3	few	TGCAGCGTTGATTATACGGGGGCATCCACAGATACGCAGTATTTT	CSVDYTGASTDTQYF
.	TRBV20-1	TRBJ2-7	few	TGCAGTGCTAGAGACCCCGAGGGGGAGCAGTACTTC	CSARDPEGEQYF
.	TRBV5-1	TRBJ1-2	few	TGCGCCAGCAGCGCTATGGCAGGGGACGGCTATGGCTACACCTTC	CASSAMAGDGYGYTF
.	TRBV7-3	TRBJ1-1	.	TGTGCCAGCAGCTCCCTGGTCGGGACGGGTAATGAAGCTTTCTTT	CASSSLVGTGNEAFF
.	TRBV27	TRBJ1-4	.	TGTGCCAGCAGTCCCACGGGGGGCCAACGGTTCGAAAAACTGTTTTTT	CASSPTGGQRFEKLFF
.	TRBV18	TRBJ1-4	.	TGTGCCAGCTCACCACCAGGGGAGGTGGGTGAAAAACTGTTTTTT	CASSPPGEVGEKLFF
TRBD1	TRBV19	TRBJ2-2	few	TGTGCCAGTGAGGACAGGGGCCATACCGGGGAGCTGTTTTTT	CASEDRGHTGELFF
.	TRBV12-3/TRBV12-4	TRBJ2-7	.	TGTGCCAGCAGTTTTGCGGACAGAACCGAGCAGTACTTC	CASSFADRTEQYF
.	TRBV27	TRBJ1-2	few	TGTGCCAGCAGGGCCTACGAACATGGCTACACCTTC	CASRAYEHGYTF
.	TRBV2	TRBJ2-5	.	TGTGCCAGCAATACAGGACAAGAGACCCAGTACTTC	CASNTGQETQYF
.	TRBV6-5	TRBJ2-1	few	TGTGCCAGCAGGGACTGGCAGAGGGATGGGCAGTTCTTC	CASRDWQRDGQFF
TRBD2	TRBV19	TRBJ2-3	.	TGTGCCAGTAGTACGACTAGCGGGAGTTCAGATACGCAGTATTTT	CASSTTSGSSDTQYF
TRBD1	TRBV5-1	TRBJ1-1	few	TGCGCCAGCAGCCCACAGGGGGCTTCTGACACTGAAGCTTTCTTT	CASSPQGASDTEAFF
.	TRBV5-1	TRBJ2-6	.	TGCGCCAGCATGGACGGCCTCGCTGGGGCCAACGTCCTGACTTTC	CASMDGLAGANVLTF
TRBD1	TRBV7-8	TRBJ2-5	few	TGTGCCAGCAGCATTACAGGGGTATGGGAGACCCAGTACTTC	CASSITGVWETQYF
.	TRBV11-2	TRBJ2-5	once	TGTGCCAGCAGCCCAACCCCAGGAGGAGAGACCCAGTACTTC	CASSPTPGGETQYF
.	TRBV5-1	TRBJ2-2	many	TGCGCCAGCAGCCTCCTCACAGGGTCGGGGGAGCTGTTTTTT	CASSLLTGSGELFF
TRBD2	TRBV7-2	TRBJ2-7	few	TGTGCCAGCAGCTTAGTGGCCGCCAGAGCGGGAGAGTTTTACGAGCAGTACTTC	CASSLVAARAGEFYEQYF
TRBD1	TRBV5-1	TRBJ2-5	few	TGCGCCAGCAGCTTGGGACAGGGGGCCCAAGGAGAGACCCAGTACTTC	CASSLGQGAQGETQYF
.	TRBV5-1	TRBJ2-1	few	TGCGCCAGCAGCTTGGGTGGACCGATGGGGTTCTTC	CASSLGGPMGFF
TRBD2	TRBV10-3	TRBJ2-3	.	TGTGCCATCAGACAGCGGGGGGGGAATACAGATACGCAGTATTTT	CAIRQRGGNTDTQYF
TRBD2	TRBV10-3	TRBJ2-7	few	TGTGCCATCAGTGAGCCCCTAGCGGGAGGGCCTAAGCAGTACTTC	CAISEPLAGGPKQYF
TRBD2	TRBV20-1	TRBJ2-1	few	TGCAGTGCTAGATCTCGACTAGCGGGTCCCTACAATGAGCAGTTCTTC	CSARSRLAGPYNEQFF
TRBD1	TRBV5-1	TRBJ2-1	.	TGCGCCAGCAGCGCAGCTACGGTGGGACAGGGTAATGAGCAGTTCTTC	CASSAATVGQGNEQFF
TRBD1	TRBV6-5	TRBJ2-1	.	TGTGCCAGCAGTTTGGGACAGGTCAGGGCCGATGAGCAGTTCTTC	CASSLGQVRADEQFF
.	TRBV20-1	TRBJ2-3	.	TGCAGTGCTAGAGATTCCGGGCCCGCGGGAAGGAATACGCAGTATTTT	CSARDSGPAGRNTQYF
.	TRBV24-1	TRBJ1-5	.	TGTGCCACCAGTACCGGGGTTGGGCAGCCCCAGCATTTT	CATSTGVGQPQHF
.	TRBV5-1	TRBJ2-2	.	TGCGCCAGCAGCTTGATTCCGGTGGACGGATCCGGGGAGCTGTTTTTT	CASSLIPVDGSGELFF
.	TRBV20-1	TRBJ1-2	few	TGCAGTGCTAGAGATCCATCGTCAGGGTCGTGGTATGGCTACACCTTC	CSARDPSSGSWYGYTF